This entry lists 5 T cell receptor beta chains sequenced from one sample in a study of blood T cell repertoires in COVID-19. Method: immunoSEQ multiplex PCR; TCRdb's copy keeps in-frame clones and lacks some. The sample shows some 150,000 clones, approximately 87% of them seen only once. Sequenced: peripheral blood. The source is a woman aged 35 to 49 with acute or convalescent COVID-19.

The gene calls are TRBV18 and TRBJ1-6; D unresolved. CDR3 length equals 16 residues. Trimming took 1 base from V and 7 from J, leaving 14 bases between them. Germline V gene sequence: CDR1 KGHSH, CDR2 LQKENI. The CDR3 region has the DNA TGTGCCAGCTCACCACAGGGTCGACTAGTAAATTCACCCCTCCACTTT. Translated, it gives CASSPQGRLVNSPLHF.

The chain joins TRBV6-5 to TRBJ2-7, with 12 bases identical to TRBD2. Per the germline V gene, CDR1 is MNHEY and CDR2 is SVGAGI. The CDR3 sequence is 14 residues long. Trimming at V came to 5 bases and at J to 3 bases, leaving 2 bases not matched to a gene. DNA of the CDR3: TGTGCCAGCAGTCGACTAGCGGGAGACTACGAGCAGTACTTC. Translated, it gives CASSRLAGDYEQYF.

The genes are TRBV9 and TRBJ2-5, with TRBD2 matching over 13 bases. CDR3 length equals 18 residues. Germline V lookup: CDR1 SGDLS, CDR2 YYNGEE. Trimming at V came to 0 bases and at J to 5 bases, leaving 10 bases not matched to a gene. The CDR3 coding sequence is TGTGCCAGCAGCGTAGTCCCCCCCGGACTAGCGGGAGAGGAGACCCAGTACTTC. Translation: CASSVVPPGLAGEETQYF.

The chain has TRBV2 and TRBJ2-2; D remains ambiguous. The germline gives CDR1 SNHLY, CDR2 FYNNEI. The CDR3 spans 12 residues. The V end was cut by 5 bases, the J end by 5 bases, with 6 bases between. The CDR3 sequence is CASSLDTGELFF. CDR3 nucleotide sequence: TGTGCCAGCAGTTTAGATACCGGGGAGCTGTTTTTT.

The genes are TRBV27 and TRBJ2-1, with D possibly TRBD2 on 6 matching bases. The CDR3 has 13 amino acids. V was trimmed by 5 bases and J by 3 bases, leaving 8 bases between them. Germline CDR1 reads MNHEY; CDR2 reads SMNVEV (reference sequence). The DNA of the CDR3 is TGTGCCAGCAGTCGACTAGACTACAATGAGCAGTTCTTC. Translating it yields CASSRLDYNEQFF.